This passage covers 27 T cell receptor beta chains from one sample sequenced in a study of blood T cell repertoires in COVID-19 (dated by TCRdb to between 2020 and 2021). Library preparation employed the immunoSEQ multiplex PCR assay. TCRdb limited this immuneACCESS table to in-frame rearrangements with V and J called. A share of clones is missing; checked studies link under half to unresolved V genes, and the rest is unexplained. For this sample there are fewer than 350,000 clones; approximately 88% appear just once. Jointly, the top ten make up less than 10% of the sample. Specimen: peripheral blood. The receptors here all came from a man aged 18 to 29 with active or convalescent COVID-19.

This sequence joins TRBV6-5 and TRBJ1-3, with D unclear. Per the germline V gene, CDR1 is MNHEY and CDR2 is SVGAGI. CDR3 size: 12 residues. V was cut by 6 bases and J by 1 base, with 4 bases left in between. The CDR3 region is CASRLSGNTIYF. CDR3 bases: TGTGCCAGCAGGTTATCTGGAAACACCATATATTTT.

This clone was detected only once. The CDR3 here is CASSRGQGESYEQYF. The DNA for the CDR3 is TGTGCCAGCAGCCGAGGGCAGGGGGAATCCTACGAGCAGTACTTC. The chain couples TRBV4-2 to TRBJ2-7; TRBD1 matches at 7 bases. Germline CDR1 reads LGHNA; CDR2 reads YNFKEQ. After removal of 4 bases from V and 1 base from J, the junction contained 7 bases not matched to a gene. The CDR3 sequence is 15 residues long.

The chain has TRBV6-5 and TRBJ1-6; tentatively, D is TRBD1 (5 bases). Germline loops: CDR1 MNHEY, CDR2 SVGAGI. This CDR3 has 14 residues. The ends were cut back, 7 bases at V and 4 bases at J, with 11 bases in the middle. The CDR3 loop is CASTKGQYNSPLHF. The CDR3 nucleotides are TGTGCCAGCACCAAAGGACAATATAATTCACCCCTCCACTTT.

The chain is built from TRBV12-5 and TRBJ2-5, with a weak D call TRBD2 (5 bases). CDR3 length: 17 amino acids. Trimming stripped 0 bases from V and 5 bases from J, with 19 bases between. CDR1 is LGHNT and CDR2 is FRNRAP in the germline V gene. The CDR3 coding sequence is TGTGCTAGTGGTTTGGTAAGAGGCGGTGCGGGTGCTGAGACCCAGTACTTC. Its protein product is CASGLVRGGAGAETQYF. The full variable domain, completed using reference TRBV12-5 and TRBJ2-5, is DARVTQTPRHKVTEMGQEVTMRCQPILGHNTVFWYRQTMMQGLELLAYFRNRAPLDDSGMPKDRFSAEMPDATLATLKIQPSEPRDSAVYFCASGLVRGGAGAETQYFGPGTRLLVL.

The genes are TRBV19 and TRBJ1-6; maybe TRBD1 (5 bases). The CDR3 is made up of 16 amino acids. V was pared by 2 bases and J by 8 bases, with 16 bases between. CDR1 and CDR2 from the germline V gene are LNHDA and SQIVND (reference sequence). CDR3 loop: CASSIRFQDTDSPLHF. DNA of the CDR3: TGTGCCAGTAGTATAAGGTTCCAGGACACGGATTCACCCCTCCACTTT.

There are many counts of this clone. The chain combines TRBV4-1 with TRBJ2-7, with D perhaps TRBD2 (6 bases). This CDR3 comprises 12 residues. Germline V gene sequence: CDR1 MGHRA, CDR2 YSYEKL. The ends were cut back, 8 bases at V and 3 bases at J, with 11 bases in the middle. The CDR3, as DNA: TGCGCCAGCGGAGGGGCTGACTACGAGCAGTACTTC. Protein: CASGGADYEQYF.

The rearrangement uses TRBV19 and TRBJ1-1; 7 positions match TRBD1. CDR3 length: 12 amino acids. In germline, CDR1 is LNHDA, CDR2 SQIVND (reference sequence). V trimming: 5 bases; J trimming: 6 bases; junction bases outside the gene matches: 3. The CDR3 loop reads CASSFGQAEAFF. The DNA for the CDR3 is TGTGCCAGTAGTTTTGGACAGGCTGAAGCTTTCTTT.

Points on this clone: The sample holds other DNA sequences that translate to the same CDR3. CDR3 sequence reads: CASSLRGNTEAFF. Here the CDR3 DNA reads TGCGCCAGCAGTCTACGGGGGAACACTGAAGCTTTCTTT. The chain recombines TRBV5-1 with TRBJ1-1, with D unresolved. Germline-derived CDR1 and CDR2 are SGHRS and YFSETQ. V shed 5 bases and J shed 1 base, with 9 bases lying between them. This CDR3 spans 13 amino acids.

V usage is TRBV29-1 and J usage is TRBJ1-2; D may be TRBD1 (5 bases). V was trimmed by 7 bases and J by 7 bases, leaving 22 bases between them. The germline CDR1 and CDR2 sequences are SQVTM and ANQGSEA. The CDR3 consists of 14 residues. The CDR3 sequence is CSADPDSSSGGYTF. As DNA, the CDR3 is TGCAGCGCAGACCCAGACAGCTCCTCCGGTGGCTACACCTTC.

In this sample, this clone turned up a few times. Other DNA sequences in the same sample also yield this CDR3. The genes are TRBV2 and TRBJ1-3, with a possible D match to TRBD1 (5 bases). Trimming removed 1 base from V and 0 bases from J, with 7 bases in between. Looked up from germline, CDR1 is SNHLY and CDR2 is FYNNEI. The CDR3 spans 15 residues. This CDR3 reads CASSEGGGSGNTIYF. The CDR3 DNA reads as TGTGCCAGCAGTGAAGGGGGGGGCTCTGGAAACACCATATATTTT.

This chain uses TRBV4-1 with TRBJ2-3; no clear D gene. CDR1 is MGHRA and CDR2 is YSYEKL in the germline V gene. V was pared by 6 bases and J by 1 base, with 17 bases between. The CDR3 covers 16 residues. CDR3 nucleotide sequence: TGCGCCAGCAGTGCCGCGAACGATCTGGGCACAGATACGCAGTATTTT. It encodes CASSAANDLGTDTQYF.

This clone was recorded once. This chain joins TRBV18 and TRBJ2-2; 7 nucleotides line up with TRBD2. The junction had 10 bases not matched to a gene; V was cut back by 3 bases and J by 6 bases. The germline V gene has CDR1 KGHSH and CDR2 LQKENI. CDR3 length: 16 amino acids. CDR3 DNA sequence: TGTGCCAGCTCACCGCTTCGGAGCGGGGCGTCCGGGGAGCTGTTTTTT. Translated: CASSPLRSGASGELFF.

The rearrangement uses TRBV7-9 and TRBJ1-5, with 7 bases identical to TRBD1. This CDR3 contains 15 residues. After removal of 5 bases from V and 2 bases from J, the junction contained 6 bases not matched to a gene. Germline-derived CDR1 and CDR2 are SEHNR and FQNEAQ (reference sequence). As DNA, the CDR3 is TGTGCCAGCAGCCTTAACCAGGGGGGCAATCAGCCCCAGCATTTT. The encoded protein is CASSLNQGGNQPQHF.

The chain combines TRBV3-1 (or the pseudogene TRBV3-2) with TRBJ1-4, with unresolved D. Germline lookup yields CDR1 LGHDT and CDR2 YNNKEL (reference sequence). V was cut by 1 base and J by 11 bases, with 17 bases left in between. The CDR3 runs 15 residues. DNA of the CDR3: TGTGCCAGCAGCCAAGTTCTGCAGAAGGGAGGGAAACTGTTTTTT. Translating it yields CASSQVLQKGGKLFF.

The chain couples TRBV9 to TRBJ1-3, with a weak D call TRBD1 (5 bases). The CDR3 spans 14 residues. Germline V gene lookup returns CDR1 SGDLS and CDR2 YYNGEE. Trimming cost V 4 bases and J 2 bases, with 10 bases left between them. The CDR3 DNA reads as TGTGCCAGCAGCATTGGGACTGCTGGAAACACCATATATTTT. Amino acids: CASSIGTAGNTIYF.

The DNA of the CDR3 is TGTGCCAGCAGCTTCATGGGACAGCCAAACACCATATATTTT. Its translation is CASSFMGQPNTIYF. V is TRBV7-2 and J is TRBJ1-3; 7 bases fit TRBD1. Germline V gene sequence: CDR1 SGHTA, CDR2 FQGNSA. This CDR3 is 14 amino acids long. The J segment lost 6 bases and the V segment lost 3 bases, leaving 5 bases of the junction unmatched.

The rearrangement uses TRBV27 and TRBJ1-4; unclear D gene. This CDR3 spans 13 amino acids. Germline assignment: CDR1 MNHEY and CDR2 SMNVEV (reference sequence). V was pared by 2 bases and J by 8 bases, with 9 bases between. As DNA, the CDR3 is TGTGCCAGCAGTTTACCGGGGAAGGAAAAACTGTTTTTT. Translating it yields CASSLPGKEKLFF.

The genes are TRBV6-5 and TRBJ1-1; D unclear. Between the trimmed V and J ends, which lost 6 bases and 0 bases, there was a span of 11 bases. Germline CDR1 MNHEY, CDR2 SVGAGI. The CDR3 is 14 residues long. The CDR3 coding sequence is TGTGCCAGCAGCATGGCCACCATGAACACTGAAGCTTTCTTT. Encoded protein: CASSMATMNTEAFF.

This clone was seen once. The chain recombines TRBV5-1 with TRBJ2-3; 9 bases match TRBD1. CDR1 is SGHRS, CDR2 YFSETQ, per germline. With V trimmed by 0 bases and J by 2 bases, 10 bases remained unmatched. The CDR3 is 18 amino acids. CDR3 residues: CASSLDVWTGEITDTQYF. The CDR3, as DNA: TGCGCCAGCAGCTTGGACGTCTGGACAGGGGAAATCACAGATACGCAGTATTTT.

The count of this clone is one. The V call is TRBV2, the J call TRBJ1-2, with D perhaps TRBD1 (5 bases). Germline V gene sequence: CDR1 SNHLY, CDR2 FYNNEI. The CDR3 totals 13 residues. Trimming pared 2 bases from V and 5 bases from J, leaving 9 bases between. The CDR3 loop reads CASSESGTYGYTF. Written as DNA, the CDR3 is TGTGCCAGCAGTGAAAGCGGGACTTATGGCTACACCTTC.

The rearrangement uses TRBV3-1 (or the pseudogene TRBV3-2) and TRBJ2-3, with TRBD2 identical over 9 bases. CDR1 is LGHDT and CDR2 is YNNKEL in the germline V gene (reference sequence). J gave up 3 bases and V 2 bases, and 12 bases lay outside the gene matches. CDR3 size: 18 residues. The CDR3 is CASSQSYGAGGSTDTQYF. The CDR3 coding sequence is TGTGCCAGCAGCCAAAGTTACGGAGCGGGGGGTTCGACAGATACGCAGTATTTT.

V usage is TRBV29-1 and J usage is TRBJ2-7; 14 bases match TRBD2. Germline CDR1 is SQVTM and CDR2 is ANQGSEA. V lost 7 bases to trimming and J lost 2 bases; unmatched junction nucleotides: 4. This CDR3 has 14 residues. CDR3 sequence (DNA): TGCAGCGGAGGACTAGCGGGGGGCACCTACGAGCAGTACTTC. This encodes CSGGLAGGTYEQYF.

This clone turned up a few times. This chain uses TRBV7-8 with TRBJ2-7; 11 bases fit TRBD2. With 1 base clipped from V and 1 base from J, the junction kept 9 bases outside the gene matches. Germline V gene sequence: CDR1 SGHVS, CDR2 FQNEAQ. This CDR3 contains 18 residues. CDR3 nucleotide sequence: TGTGCCAGCAGCTTAGTTCTAGCGGGGGGAACCTTTTCCTACGAGCAGTACTTC. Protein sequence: CASSLVLAGGTFSYEQYF.

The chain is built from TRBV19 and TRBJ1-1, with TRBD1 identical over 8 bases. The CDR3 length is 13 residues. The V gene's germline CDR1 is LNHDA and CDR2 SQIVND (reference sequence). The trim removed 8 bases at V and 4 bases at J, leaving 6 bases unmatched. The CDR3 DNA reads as TGTGCCAGTTCCGCCAGGGGGCTCACTGAAGCTTTCTTT. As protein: CASSARGLTEAFF.

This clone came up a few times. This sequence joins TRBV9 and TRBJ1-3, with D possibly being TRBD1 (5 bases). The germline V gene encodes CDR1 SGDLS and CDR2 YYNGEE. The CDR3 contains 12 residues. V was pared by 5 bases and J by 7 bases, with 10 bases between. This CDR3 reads CASRDTSNTIYF. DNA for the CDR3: TGTGCCAGCAGGGACACAAGTAACACCATATATTTT.

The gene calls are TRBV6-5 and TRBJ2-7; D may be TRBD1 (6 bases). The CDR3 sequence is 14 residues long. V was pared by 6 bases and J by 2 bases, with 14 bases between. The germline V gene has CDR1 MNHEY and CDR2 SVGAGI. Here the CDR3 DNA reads TGTGCCAGCAGGACAGGCATCCTCCCCTACGAGCAGTACTTC. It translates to CASRTGILPYEQYF.

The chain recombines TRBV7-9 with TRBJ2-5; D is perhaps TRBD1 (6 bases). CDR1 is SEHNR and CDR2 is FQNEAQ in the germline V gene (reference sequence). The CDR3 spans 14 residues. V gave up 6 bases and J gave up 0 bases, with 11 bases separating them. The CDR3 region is CASSIDRYQETQYF. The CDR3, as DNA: TGTGCCAGCAGTATTGACAGGTACCAAGAGACCCAGTACTTC.